The subject of this entry is one T cell receptor beta chain. Repertoires were generated with immunoSEQ multiplex PCR, while TCRdb's copy carries only in-frame clones and drops some. This sample has tens of thousands of clones, with about 93% found just once. The data belong to a study of T cell responses to AZD1222 COVID-19 vaccine. Source: peripheral blood, taken 28 days after the second AZD1222 dose. This receptor was obtained from an adult who received the AZD1222 COVID-19 vaccine.

The CDR3: CASSGTGGRTDTQYF. Written as DNA, the CDR3 is TGTGCCAGCAGTGGTACAGGGGGCAGGACAGATACGCAGTATTTT. The chain links TRBV2 to TRBJ2-3; 9 bases are shared with TRBD1. Trimming took 4 bases from V and 3 from J; bases not matched to a gene: 5. This CDR3 contains 15 residues. Germline lookup yields CDR1 SNHLY and CDR2 FYNNEI.